This T cell receptor beta chain is from a study of regulatory T cells in long-lasting Graves disease. Study overall: Antithyroid drugs had been taken under 3 months by newly diagnosed Graves' patients.

CDR3 length: 16 residues. Germline trimming cut 6 bases from V and 8 bases from J; bases unmatched to any gene: 12. Germline assignment: CDR1 MNHNS and CDR2 SASEGT. Both iRepertoire HTBI primers and Arm-PCR of CDR3 regions were used to build the TCR beta libraries. TCRdb recomputed calls from the multiplex PCR reads with MiXCR, one row per CDR3 protein. The data contain around 480,000 distinct CDR3 sequences, roughly a sixth of them singletons. Time point described: newly diagnosed GD, antithyroid drugs for less than 3 months. PBMC-extracted RNA yielded the TCR library. EDTA tubes held approximately 10 milliliters of peripheral blood from each patient. This clonotype was found a few times. These sequences were also reported in another study, on T cells in Graves' hyperthyroidism and ophthalmopathy. In that study: Hyperthyroidism patients were newly diagnosed, had disease duration under 2 months, and were aged 18 to 65 years. Uncontrolled infection, other autoimmune disease, pregnancy and lactation each barred patients from inclusion.

The receptor was isolated from a woman aged 35-65 years with Graves disease. The V gene is TRBV6-1, the J gene TRBJ2-3, with 12 positions matching TRBD2. Sequenced material: peripheral blood mononuclear cells (PBMCs), taken at new diagnosis, from a patient treated with antithyroid drugs. In nucleotides, the CDR3 is TGTGCCAGCAGACAAGCGCTAGCGGGGGGGCTTGGTACGCAGTATTTT. Translating it yields CASRQALAGGLGTQYF.